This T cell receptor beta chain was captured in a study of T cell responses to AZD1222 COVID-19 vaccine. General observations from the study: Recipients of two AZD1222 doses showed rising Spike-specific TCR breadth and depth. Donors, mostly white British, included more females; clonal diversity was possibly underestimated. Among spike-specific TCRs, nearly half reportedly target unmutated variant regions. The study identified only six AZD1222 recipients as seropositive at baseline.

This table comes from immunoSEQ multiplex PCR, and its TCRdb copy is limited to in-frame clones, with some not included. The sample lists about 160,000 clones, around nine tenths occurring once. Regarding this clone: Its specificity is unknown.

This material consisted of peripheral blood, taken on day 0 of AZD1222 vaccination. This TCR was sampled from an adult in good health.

The CDR3 sequence is CASSLGGFSNQPQHF. The CDR3, as DNA: TGTGCCAGTAGCCTCGGGGGGTTTAGCAATCAGCCCCAGCATTTT. J is TRBJ1-5 and V is TRBV19, with D possibly being TRBD1 (5 bases). From germline, CDR1 is LNHDA and CDR2 SQIVND (reference sequence). V gave up 6 bases and J gave up 0 bases, with 12 bases separating them. The CDR3 is 15 amino acids.